What follows are 6 T cell receptor beta chains derived from one specimen sequenced in a study of regulatory T cells in long-lasting Graves disease. Arm-PCR with iRepertoire HTBI primers amplified the CDR3 regions for these TCR beta libraries. Each CDR3 protein is one row after TCRdb ran MiXCR on the multiplex PCR reads. Counted here are 400,000 to 550,000 distinct CDR3 sequences, about 16% occurring once; the ten biggest clones make up 16%. Stated time point: newly diagnosed GD, antithyroid drugs for less than 3 months. The TCR library was made from RNA that had been extracted from PBMCs in TRIzol. Separately, the same data were catalogued under a study of T cells in Graves' hyperthyroidism and ophthalmopathy.

Here the sequenced sample was peripheral blood mononuclear cells (PBMCs), taken at new diagnosis, from a patient treated with antithyroid drugs. Receptors originate from a woman aged 25 to 39 with Graves disease.

This chain connects TRBV5-1 to TRBJ2-2; D unclear. There are 12 residues in the CDR3. Trimming removed 5 bases from V and 6 bases from J, with 8 bases in between. The germline V gene encodes CDR1 SGHRS and CDR2 YFSETQ. The CDR3 region is CASSWEPGELFF. The CDR3 nucleotides are TGCGCCAGCAGTTGGGAACCCGGGGAGCTGTTTTTT. Supplemented by reference TRBV5-1 and TRBJ2-2, the full variable domain reads KAGVTQTPRYLIKTRGQQVTLSCSPISGHRSVSWYQQTPGQGLQFLFEYFSETQRNKGNFPGRFSGRQFSNSRSEMNVSTLELGDSALYLCASSWEPGELFFGEGSRLTVL.

This clonotype was counted between two and nine times. The chain is built from TRBV6-2 or TRBV6-3 and TRBJ2-2, with 11 bases fitting TRBD2. The CDR3 runs to 15 residues. Losses at the gene ends were 6 bases for V and 6 bases for J; bases not matched to a gene: 6. Germline V gives CDR1 MNHEY, CDR2 SVGEGT. The CDR3 DNA reads TGTGCCAGCAGGGATAGCGGGAGGGCCGCCGGGGAGCTGTTTTTT. It translates to CASRDSGRAAGELFF.

This clonotype was detected only a few times. The chain uses TRBV7-3 and TRBJ2-5; perhaps TRBD2 as D (5 bases). CDR3 size: 16 residues. V dropped 0 bases and J dropped 4 bases, with 15 bases sitting between them. Germline CDR1 SGHTA, CDR2 FQGTGA. In DNA form, the CDR3 reads TGTGCCAGCAGCTTAACGGGCACTAGGGAGTTAGAGACCCAGTACTTC. Protein product: CASSLTGTRELETQYF.

V is TRBV27 and J is TRBJ1-5; TRBD1 matches 8 bases. After removal of 6 bases from V and 7 bases from J, the junction contained 5 bases not matched to a gene. There are 13 residues in the CDR3. Germline CDR1 is MNHEY and CDR2 is SMNVEV (reference sequence). CDR3 DNA sequence: TGTGCCAGCAGCCCGGGACAGGCACAGCCCCAGCATTTT. This gives the protein CASSPGQAQPQHF.

This clonotype was seen at least ten times. The chain recombines TRBV3-1 with TRBJ2-5, with D unclear. CDR3 length: 12 residues. Germline CDR1 reads LGHDT; CDR2 reads YNNKEL (reference sequence). The V gene lost 8 bases and the J gene lost 7 bases, with 14 bases spanning the gap. The CDR3 loop reads CASRTGWATQYF. The CDR3 coding sequence is TGTGCCAGCCGGACCGGATGGGCGACCCAGTACTTC.

Many counts were recorded for this clonotype. V and J are TRBV3-1 and TRBJ1-6; D not certain. The CDR3 is 15 residues long. In germline, CDR1 is LGHDT, CDR2 YNNKEL (reference sequence). The V end was cut by 2 bases, the J end by 0 bases, with 5 bases between. The DNA of the CDR3 is TGTGCCAGCAGCCAAACGAGCTCCTATAATTCACCCCTCCACTTT. Its translation is CASSQTSSYNSPLHF.